This T cell receptor (beta chain) was identified in a study of Ad26.COV2.S vaccination and SARS-CoV-2 variants. Study details: Participant was drawn from the COV1001 Ad26.COV2.S trial arm. Ad26.COV2.S shots went into the muscle once or twice, 56 days apart. Broader study findings: Spike-specific responses of CD8+ and CD4+ T cells were reported to display substantial breadth after vaccination.

Treatment denoted: approximately 18 received Ad26.COV2.S at low or high dose, single or two shots; roughly five received placebo; per-sample allocation not given. Collection of samples fell on day 63 after the first vaccine or placebo injection. Vaccination used an Ad26 vector expressing Wuhan-strain SARS-CoV-2 spike. Measured with immunoSEQ multiplex PCR; TCRdb has only the in-frame clones, and not every one. The data contain fewer than 500,000 clones, roughly nine tenths of them singletons. In regard to this clone: What it recognizes is unknown.

This clonotype originated in a person aged 18-65 years who received the Ad26.COV2.S COVID-19 vaccine or a placebo. Sample: peripheral blood, taken in a trial of Ad26.COV2.S vaccine versus placebo.

In DNA, the CDR3 is TGTGCCAGCAGCAGGGAGGGTGAAGCTTTCTTT. This encodes CASSREGEAFF. The V and J genes are TRBV7-9 and TRBJ1-1; no definite D call. CDR1 is SEHNR, CDR2 FQNEAQ, per germline (reference sequence). The CDR3 has 11 amino acids. Trimming took off 5 bases at V and 7 bases at J, with 8 bases between the two ends.